This entry lists 8 T cell receptor beta chains sequenced from one sample in a study of blood T cell repertoires in COVID-19. Profiling relied on immunoSEQ multiplex PCR, and the TCRdb table lists in-frame clones only, not all of them. This sample carries approximately 290,000 clones, around 85% of them seen once, and the ten largest clones take 0.87%. Sequenced: peripheral blood. These receptor sequences come from a human donor with COVID-19, enrolled during active disease. The donor label of this sample is uncertain.

This sequence joins TRBV9 and TRBJ1-2, with D perhaps matching TRBD1 (6 bases). Trimming shortened V by 0 bases and J by 8 bases, and 17 bases separated the two germline ends. The germline CDR1 and CDR2 sequences are SGDLS and YYNGEE. The CDR3 totals 15 residues. Written as DNA, the CDR3 is TGTGCCAGCAGCGTAGCACCAGGGGTAGTCGAGGGCTACACCTTC. Amino acid sequence: CASSVAPGVVEGYTF.

The V gene is TRBV19, the J gene TRBJ1-1; D is ambiguous. Trimming removed 5 bases from V and 3 bases from J, with 13 bases in between. The germline gives CDR1 LNHDA, CDR2 SQIVND (reference sequence). This CDR3 contains 14 residues. The CDR3 DNA reads as TGTGCCAGTAGTCCCGCGCGGTCTGACACTGAAGCTTTCTTT. Translation: CASSPARSDTEAFF.

V and J are TRBV2 and TRBJ2-1; no clear D gene. The CDR3 has 11 residues. V was cut by 5 bases and J by 4 bases, with 3 bases left in between. Germline CDR1 SNHLY, CDR2 FYNNEI. The CDR3 region is CASSPYNEQFF. As DNA, the CDR3 is TGTGCCAGCAGTCCATACAATGAGCAGTTCTTC.

The chain combines TRBV6-2 or TRBV6-3 with TRBJ2-3, with TRBD2 matching over 7 bases. Per the germline V gene, CDR1 is MNHEY and CDR2 is SVGEGT. CDR3 length: 16 amino acids. The trim removed 0 bases at V and 4 bases at J, leaving 7 bases unmatched. CDR3 amino acids: CASSYSVGRWADTQYF. DNA for the CDR3: TGTGCCAGCAGTTACTCGGTCGGGAGGTGGGCAGATACGCAGTATTTT.

The CDR3 region has the DNA TGTGCCAGCAGTTCTTTAGGGGGCACCGGGGAGCTGTTTTTT. Protein product: CASSSLGGTGELFF. V is TRBV9 and J is TRBJ2-2, with D perhaps matching TRBD1 (6 bases). The germline gives CDR1 SGDLS, CDR2 YYNGEE. CDR3 length equals 14 residues. V lost 5 bases to trimming and J lost 4 bases, with 12 bases between them.

The V call is TRBV29-1, the J call TRBJ1-6; possible D gene TRBD1, 5 bases. V lost 5 bases, J lost 7 bases, and 12 bases lay in between. Germline lookup yields CDR1 SQVTM and CDR2 ANQGSEA. The CDR3 contains 13 residues. The CDR3 bases are TGCAGCGTTCGGGGGGGAAGGAATTCACCCCTCCACTTT. Its translation is CSVRGGRNSPLHF. The variable domain in full, completed from reference TRBV29-1 and TRBJ1-6, reads SAVISQKPSRDICQRGTSLTIQCQVDSQVTMMFWYRQQPGQSLTLIATANQGSEATYESGFVIDKFPISRPNLTFSTLTVSNMSPEDSSIYLCSVRGGRNSPLHFGNGTRLTVT.

The chain joins TRBV27 to TRBJ1-2; 9 bases are a match to TRBD1. Trimming at V came to 1 base and at J to 8 bases, leaving 11 bases not matched to a gene. Germline V gene data show CDR1 as MNHEY and CDR2 as SMNVEV (reference sequence). This CDR3 spans 16 amino acids. The CDR3 DNA follows: TGTGCCAGCAGTTTATTCGCGGGGGGACAGGGAGAGGGCTACACCTTC. Amino acid sequence: CASSLFAGGQGEGYTF.

This clone occurred a few times. The chain recombines TRBV7-2 with TRBJ1-4; D is perhaps TRBD1 (5 bases). V was shortened by 4 bases and J by 7 bases, with 13 bases between the two germline ends. Germline V gene lookup returns CDR1 SGHTA and CDR2 FQGNSA. This CDR3 contains 14 residues. The CDR3 coding sequence is TGTGCCAGCAGCTGGCGGGGGAATCGTGAAAAACTGTTTTTT. Protein: CASSWRGNREKLFF.